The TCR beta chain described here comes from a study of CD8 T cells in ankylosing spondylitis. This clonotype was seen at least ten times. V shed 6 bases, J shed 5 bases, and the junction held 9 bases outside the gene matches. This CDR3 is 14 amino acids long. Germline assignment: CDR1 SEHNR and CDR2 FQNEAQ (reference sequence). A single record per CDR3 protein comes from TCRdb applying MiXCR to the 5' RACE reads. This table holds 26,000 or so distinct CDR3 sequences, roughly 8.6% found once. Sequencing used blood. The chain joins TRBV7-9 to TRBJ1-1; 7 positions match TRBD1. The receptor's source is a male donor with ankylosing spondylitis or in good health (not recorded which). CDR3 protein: CASRPRQGETEAFF. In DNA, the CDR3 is TGTGCCAGCAGACCCCGACAGGGAGAGACTGAAGCTTTCTTT.